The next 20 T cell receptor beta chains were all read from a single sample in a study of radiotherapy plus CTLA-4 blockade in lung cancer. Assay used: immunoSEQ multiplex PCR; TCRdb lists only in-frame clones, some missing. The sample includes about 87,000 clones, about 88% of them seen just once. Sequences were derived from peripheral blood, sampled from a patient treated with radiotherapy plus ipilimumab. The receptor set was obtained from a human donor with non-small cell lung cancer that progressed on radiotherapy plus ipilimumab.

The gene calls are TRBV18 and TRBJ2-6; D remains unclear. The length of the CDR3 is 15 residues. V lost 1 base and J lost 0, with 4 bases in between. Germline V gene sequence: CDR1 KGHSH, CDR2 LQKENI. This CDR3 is CASSPQGSGANVLTF. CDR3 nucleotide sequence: TGTGCCAGCTCACCACAGGGCTCTGGGGCCAACGTCCTGACTTTC.

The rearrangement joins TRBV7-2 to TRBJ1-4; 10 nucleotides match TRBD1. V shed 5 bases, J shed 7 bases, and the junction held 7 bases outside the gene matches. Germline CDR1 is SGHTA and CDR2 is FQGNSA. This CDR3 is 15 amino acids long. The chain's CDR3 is CASSPLGTGVEKLFF. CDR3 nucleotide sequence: TGTGCCAGCAGCCCCCTAGGGACAGGGGTTGAAAAACTGTTTTTT.

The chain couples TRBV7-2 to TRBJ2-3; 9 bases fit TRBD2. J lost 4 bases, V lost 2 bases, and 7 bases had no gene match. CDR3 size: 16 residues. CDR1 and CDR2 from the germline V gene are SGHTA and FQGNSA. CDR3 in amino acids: CASSLLGTSLADTQYF. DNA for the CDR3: TGTGCCAGCAGCTTATTGGGGACTAGCTTGGCAGATACGCAGTATTTT.

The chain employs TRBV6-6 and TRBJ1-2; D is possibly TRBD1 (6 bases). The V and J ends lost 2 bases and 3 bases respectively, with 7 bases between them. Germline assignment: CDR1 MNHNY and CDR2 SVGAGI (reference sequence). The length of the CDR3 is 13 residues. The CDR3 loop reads CASSYGGDYGYTF. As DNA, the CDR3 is TGTGCCAGCAGTTACGGGGGCGACTATGGCTACACCTTC.

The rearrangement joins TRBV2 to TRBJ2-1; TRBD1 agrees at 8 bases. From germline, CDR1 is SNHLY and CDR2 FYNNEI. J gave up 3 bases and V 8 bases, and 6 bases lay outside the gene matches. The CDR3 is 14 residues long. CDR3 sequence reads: CASRPGQDYNEQFF. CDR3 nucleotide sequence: TGTGCCAGCCGTCCGGGACAGGACTACAATGAGCAGTTCTTC. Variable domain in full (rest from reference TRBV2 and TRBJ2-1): EPEVTQTPSHQVTQMGQEVILRCVPISNHLYFYWYRQILGQKVEFLVSFYNNEISEKSEIFDDQFSVERPDGSNFTLKIRSTKLEDSAMYFCASRPGQDYNEQFFGPGTRLTVL.

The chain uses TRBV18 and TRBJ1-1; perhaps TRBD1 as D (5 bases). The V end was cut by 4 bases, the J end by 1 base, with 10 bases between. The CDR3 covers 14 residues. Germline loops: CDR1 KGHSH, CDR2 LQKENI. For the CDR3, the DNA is TGTGCCAGCTCACAACAAAGGGGGAACACTGAAGCTTTCTTT. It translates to CASSQQRGNTEAFF.

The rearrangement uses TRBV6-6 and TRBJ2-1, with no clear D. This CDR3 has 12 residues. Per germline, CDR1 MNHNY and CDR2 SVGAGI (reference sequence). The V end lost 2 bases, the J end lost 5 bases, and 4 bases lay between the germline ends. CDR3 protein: CASSYPNNEQFF. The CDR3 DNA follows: TGTGCCAGCAGTTACCCGAACAATGAGCAGTTCTTC.

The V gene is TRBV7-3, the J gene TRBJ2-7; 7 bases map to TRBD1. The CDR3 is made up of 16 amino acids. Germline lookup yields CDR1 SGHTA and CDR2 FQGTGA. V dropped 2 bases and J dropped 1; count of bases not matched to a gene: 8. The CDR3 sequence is CASSLRRMDRSYEQYF. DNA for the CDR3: TGTGCCAGCAGCTTACGAAGGATGGACAGGTCCTACGAGCAGTACTTC. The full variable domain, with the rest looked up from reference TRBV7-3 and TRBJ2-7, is GAGVSQTPSNKVTEKGKYVELRCDPISGHTALYWYRQSLGQGPEFLIYFQGTGAADDSGLPNDRFFAVRPEGSVSTLKIQRTERGDSAVYLCASSLRRMDRSYEQYFGPGTRLTVT.

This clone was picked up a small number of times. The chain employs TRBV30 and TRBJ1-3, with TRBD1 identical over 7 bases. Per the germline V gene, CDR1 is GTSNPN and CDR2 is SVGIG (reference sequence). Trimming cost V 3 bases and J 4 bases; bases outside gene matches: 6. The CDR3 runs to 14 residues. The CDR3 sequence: CAWSPTGSGNTIYF. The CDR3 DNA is TGTGCCTGGAGCCCGACAGGGTCCGGAAACACCATATATTTT.

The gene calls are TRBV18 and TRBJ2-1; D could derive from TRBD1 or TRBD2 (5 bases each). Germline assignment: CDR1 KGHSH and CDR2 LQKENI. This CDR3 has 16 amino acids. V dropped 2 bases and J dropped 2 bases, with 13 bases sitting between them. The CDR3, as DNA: TGTGCCAGCTCACCAGGGACGCGGACCACCTACAATGAGCAGTTCTTC. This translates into CASSPGTRTTYNEQFF.

CDR3 protein: CSVKGRSIPGTQYF. The CDR3 coding sequence is TGCAGCGTTAAGGGACGGTCAATCCCCGGGACCCAGTACTTC. The chain is built from TRBV29-1 and TRBJ2-5, with D perhaps given as TRBD1 or TRBD2 (5 bases each). The CDR3 has 14 residues. The V gene lost 5 bases and the J gene lost 7 bases, with 20 bases spanning the gap. Germline lookup yields CDR1 SQVTM and CDR2 ANQGSEA.

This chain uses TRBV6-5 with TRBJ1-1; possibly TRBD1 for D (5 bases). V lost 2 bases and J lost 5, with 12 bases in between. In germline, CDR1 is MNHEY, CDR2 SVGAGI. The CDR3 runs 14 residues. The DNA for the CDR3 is TGTGCCAGCAGTTACGGGGGATGGGGGACTGAAGCTTTCTTT. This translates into CASSYGGWGTEAFF.

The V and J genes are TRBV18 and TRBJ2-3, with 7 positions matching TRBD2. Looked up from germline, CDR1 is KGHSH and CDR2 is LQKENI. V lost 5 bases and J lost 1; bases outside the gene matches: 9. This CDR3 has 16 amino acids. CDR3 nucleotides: TGTGCCAGCTCATACACCCTAGCGGCCCGCACAGATACGCAGTATTTT. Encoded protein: CASSYTLAARTDTQYF.

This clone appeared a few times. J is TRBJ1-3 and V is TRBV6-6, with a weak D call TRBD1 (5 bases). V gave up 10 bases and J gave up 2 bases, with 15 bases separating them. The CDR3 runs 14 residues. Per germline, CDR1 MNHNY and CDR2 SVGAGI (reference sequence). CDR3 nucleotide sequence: TGTGCCATCCGGGCTGGACAAACTGGAAACACCATATATTTT. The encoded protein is CAIRAGQTGNTIYF.

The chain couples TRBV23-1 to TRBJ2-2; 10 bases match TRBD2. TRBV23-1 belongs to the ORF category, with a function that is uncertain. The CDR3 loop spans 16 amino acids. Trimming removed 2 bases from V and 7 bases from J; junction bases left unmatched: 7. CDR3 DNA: TGCGCCAGCAGTCAAGGGACTAGCGAGAAAGGCGGGGAGCTGTTTTTT. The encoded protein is CASSQGTSEKGGELFF.

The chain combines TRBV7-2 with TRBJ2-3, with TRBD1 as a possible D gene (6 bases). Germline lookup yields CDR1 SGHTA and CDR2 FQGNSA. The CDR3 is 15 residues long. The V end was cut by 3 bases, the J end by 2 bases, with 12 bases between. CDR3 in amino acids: CASSFGTPNTDTQYF. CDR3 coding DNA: TGTGCCAGCAGCTTCGGGACACCGAACACAGATACGCAGTATTTT.

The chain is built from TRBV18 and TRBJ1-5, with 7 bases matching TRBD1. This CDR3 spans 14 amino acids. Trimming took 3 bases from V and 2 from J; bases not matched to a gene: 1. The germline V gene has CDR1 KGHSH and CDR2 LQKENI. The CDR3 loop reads CASSPGQGNQPQHF. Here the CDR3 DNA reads TGTGCCAGCTCACCTGGACAGGGCAATCAGCCCCAGCATTTT.

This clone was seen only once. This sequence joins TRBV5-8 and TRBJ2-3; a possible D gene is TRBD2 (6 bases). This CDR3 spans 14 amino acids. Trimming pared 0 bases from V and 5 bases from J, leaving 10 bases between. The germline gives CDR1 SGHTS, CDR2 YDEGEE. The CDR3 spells CASSLGLGGDTQYF. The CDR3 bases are TGTGCCAGCAGCTTGGGGCTGGGGGGAGATACGCAGTATTTT.

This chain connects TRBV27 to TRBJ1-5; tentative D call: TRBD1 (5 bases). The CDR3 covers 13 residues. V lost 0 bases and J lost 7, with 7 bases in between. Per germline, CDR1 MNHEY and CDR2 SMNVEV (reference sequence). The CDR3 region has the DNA TGTGCCAGCAGTTTATCAGGGGTCCAGCCCCAGCATTTT. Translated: CASSLSGVQPQHF.

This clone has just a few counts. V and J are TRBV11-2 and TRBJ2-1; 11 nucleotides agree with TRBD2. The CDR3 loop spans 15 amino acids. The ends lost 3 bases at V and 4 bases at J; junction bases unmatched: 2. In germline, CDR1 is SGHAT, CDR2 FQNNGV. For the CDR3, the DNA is TGTGCCAGCAGCTTGGGACTAGCGGAGTACAATGAGCAGTTCTTC. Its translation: CASSLGLAEYNEQFF.